Detailed here is one T cell receptor beta chain. As yet, its antigen is unknown. The data stem from a study of graft-versus-host responses after intestinal transplantation. Study details: Among the recipients, transplants were multivisceral, liver-intestinal, or isolated intestinal. Anti-thymocyte globulin induction preceded about 3 years of tacrolimus and steroid maintenance in all recipients. Study results and caveats: GvH clones appeared in recipient marrow, some first in ileum or blood. Maximum circulating GvH clone levels tracked with early post-transplant HvG decreases.

Data came from immunoSEQ multiplex PCR; TCRdb stores just in-frame clones and leaves some out. The sample contains about 73,000 clones, 90% of which appear only once. The V gene end was trimmed by 4 bases and the J gene end by 2 bases; junction bases not matched to a gene: 11. The CDR3 has 17 amino acids. Germline V gene sequence: CDR1 SGHTS, CDR2 YDEGEE. This chain connects TRBV5-8 to TRBJ2-3; 9 bases agree with TRBD1. Sequencing was performed on unstimulated CD8+ T cells sorted from spleen or lymph node cells, taken before transplant. This clonotype was obtained from a human donor who was the organ donor for an intestinal transplant. As DNA, the CDR3 is TGTGCCAGCAGCCCCAGGACAGGGGTCCCGTACACAGATACGCAGTATTTT. Its protein is CASSPRTGVPYTDTQYF.